These 11 T cell receptor beta chains were all obtained from the same sample, sequenced in a study of blood T cells in healthy people across ages. Through a sample-barcoded 5' primer and a J-beta primer mix, a second PCR was run for about 6 to 11 cycles. TCRdb recomputed calls from the 5' RACE reads with MiXCR, one row per CDR3 protein. The sample contains over 1,500,000 distinct CDR3 sequences, just under 50% of which appear only once. The sample was blood. The receptors were sampled from a middle-aged woman in good health.

This clonotype was found a few times. This rearrangement joins TRBV11-1 to TRBJ2-5, with 11 bases that match TRBD1. V lost 5 bases, J lost 1 base, and 3 bases stayed unmatched. Germline CDR1 reads SGHAT; CDR2 reads FQDESV (reference sequence). CDR3 length equals 15 residues. The CDR3 is CASSTGTGGQETQYF. CDR3 nucleotide sequence: TGTGCCAGCAGCACCGGGACAGGGGGCCAAGAGACCCAGTACTTC.

This chain joins TRBV27 and TRBJ1-1; TRBD1 matches 8 bases. Germline assignment: CDR1 MNHEY and CDR2 SMNVEV (reference sequence). Trimming cost V 6 bases and J 1 base; bases outside gene matches: 7. The CDR3 is 15 residues long. The DNA for the CDR3 is TGTGCCAGCAGATCTTCAGGGGGCAAGAACACTGAAGCTTTCTTT. Amino acid sequence: CASRSSGGKNTEAFF.

The chain has TRBV27 and TRBJ2-7; unclear D gene. This CDR3 contains 13 residues. V lost 5 bases and J 6 bases, leaving 14 bases between the germline ends. The V gene's germline CDR1 is MNHEY and CDR2 SMNVEV (reference sequence). This CDR3 reads CASSVILWSEQYF. Here the CDR3 DNA reads TGTGCCAGCAGTGTAATTCTGTGGAGCGAGCAGTACTTC.

There are a few counts of this clonotype. CDR3 DNA sequence: TGTGCCAGCGGGACTCTCTATGGCTACACCTTC. This encodes CASGTLYGYTF. The J gene is TRBJ1-2, the V gene TRBV3-1; tentatively, D is TRBD1 (5 bases). CDR1 LGHDT and CDR2 YNNKEL come from the germline V gene (reference sequence). V shed 8 bases and J shed 4 bases, with 8 bases lying between them. The CDR3 contains 11 residues.

CDR3 bases: TGTGCCAGCAGCAAACAGGAGAACACTGAAGCTTTCTTT. It translates to CASSKQENTEAFF. V is TRBV7-9 and J is TRBJ1-1, with a tentative D call TRBD1 (5 bases). Trimming cost V 5 bases and J 1 base, with 8 bases left between them. This CDR3 comprises 13 residues. Germline V gene lookup returns CDR1 SEHNR and CDR2 FQNEAQ (reference sequence).

The chain couples TRBV6-5 to TRBJ1-2; the D gene is possibly TRBD1 (6 bases). Trimming took 0 bases from V and 7 from J, leaving 15 bases between them. Germline lookup yields CDR1 MNHEY and CDR2 SVGAGI. This CDR3 region has 15 residues. The CDR3 protein is CASSYSNRVKVGYTF. The CDR3 nucleotides read TGTGCCAGCAGTTACTCGAACAGGGTAAAGGTTGGCTACACCTTC.

V is TRBV29-1 and J is TRBJ2-3; D possibly corresponds to TRBD1 (5 bases). This CDR3 has 15 amino acids. Trimming pared 2 bases from V and 0 bases from J, leaving 12 bases between. Germline CDR1 and CDR2: SQVTM and ANQGSEA. The CDR3 DNA reads as TGCAGCGTTGAACCCCCCCAGGGCAGCACAGATACGCAGTATTTT. This translates into CSVEPPQGSTDTQYF.

V is TRBV4-3 and J is TRBJ1-2; TRBD1 agrees at 7 bases. With 0 bases clipped from V and 4 bases from J, the junction kept 11 bases outside the gene matches. In germline, CDR1 is LGHNA, CDR2 YSLEER. The CDR3 runs to 17 residues. The DNA of the CDR3 is TGCGCCAGCAGCCAAGACCTTGACAGGGTAGGACTCTATGGCTACACCTTC. Protein: CASSQDLDRVGLYGYTF.

With regard to this clonotype: With a much larger clone just one base away, this may be a read error. The chain links TRBV7-2 to TRBJ2-1, with D unclear. Germline V gene lookup returns CDR1 SGHTA and CDR2 FQGNSA. V shed 0 bases and J shed 13 bases, with 13 bases lying between them. The CDR3 is made up of 13 amino acids. The CDR3 region is CASSLASRETQFF. The DNA for the CDR3 is TGTGCCAGCAGCTTAGCGTCCCGTGAGACCCAGTTCTTC.

Points on this clonotype: One junction end does not reproduce the germline sequence, and a read error may be involved. The J gene is TRBJ2-6, the V gene TRBV6-6; unclear D gene. Germline-derived CDR1 and CDR2 are MNHNY and SVGAGI (reference sequence). This CDR3 has 17 amino acids. The CDR3 region is CASTYFRVTSGVNVLTF. The CDR3 coding sequence is TGTGCCAGCACTTATTTCCGGGTTACCTCTGGGGTCAACGTCCTGACTTTC.

The V gene is TRBV6-2 or TRBV6-3, the J gene TRBJ1-5, with 9 nucleotides matching TRBD1. The CDR3 has 16 amino acids. The V gene's germline CDR1 is MNHEY and CDR2 SVGEGT. V was clipped by 6 bases and J by 6 bases; unmatched bases: 12. The CDR3 nucleotides read TGTGCCAGCAGCGCCCGGGACAGGGAGGTAGGTCAGCCCCAGCATTTT. Protein: CASSARDREVGQPQHF.